Below, 32 T cell receptor beta chains from the same sample are listed, as sequenced in a study of cytomegalovirus exposure and HLA in healthy donors. Here immunoSEQ multiplex PCR was the method, and the copy in TCRdb shows in-frame clones only, minus some. The table has fewer than 120,000 clones, over 85% seen once. Material for sequencing was PBMCs. Source of these receptors: a young woman in good health and CMV-seronegative.

The V and J genes are TRBV9 and TRBJ2-2; D ambiguous. Germline V lookup: CDR1 SGDLS, CDR2 YYNGEE. The CDR3 has 15 residues. V was clipped by 3 bases and J by 2 bases, with 11 bases between them. CDR3 nucleotides: TGTGCCAGCAGCGCAGGAACAGCAAACACCGGGGAGCTGTTTTTT. Translation gives CASSAGTANTGELFF.

The chain combines TRBV5-4 with TRBJ2-2; 10 bases line up with TRBD1. The V gene end was trimmed by 3 bases and the J gene end by 6 bases; junction bases not matched to a gene: 2. Germline V CDR1 and CDR2: SGHNT, YYREEE (reference sequence). This CDR3 region has 14 residues. The CDR3 reads CASSSGQGPGELFF. In nucleotides, the CDR3 is TGTGCCAGCAGCTCGGGACAGGGGCCCGGGGAGCTGTTTTTT.

V usage is TRBV6-1 and J usage is TRBJ1-1, with D possibly TRBD1 on 6 matching bases. V gave up 6 bases and J gave up 5 bases, with 10 bases separating them. Germline-derived CDR1 and CDR2 are MNHNS and SASEGT. This CDR3 contains 12 residues. This chain's CDR3 is CASSLRGTEAFF. The CDR3 nucleotides are TGTGCCAGCAGCCTCAGGGGTACTGAAGCTTTCTTT.

The J gene is TRBJ1-2, the V gene TRBV18; tentatively, D is TRBD1 (6 bases). This CDR3 is 14 amino acids long. The V gene lost 3 bases and the J gene lost 1 base, with 9 bases spanning the gap. Germline CDR1 is KGHSH and CDR2 is LQKENI. For the CDR3, the DNA is TGTGCCAGCTCACCTGGACAGCTTAACTATGGCTACACCTTC. Residues: CASSPGQLNYGYTF.

The rearrangement links TRBV2 to TRBJ1-3; D gene ambiguous. Germline loops: CDR1 SNHLY, CDR2 FYNNEI. The CDR3 consists of 13 residues. Trimming left V 5 bases short and J 11 bases short, with 16 bases between. The CDR3 here is CASSPNPGGAIYF. DNA of the CDR3: TGTGCCAGCAGTCCTAATCCTGGAGGCGCCATATATTTT.

The chain recombines TRBV18 with TRBJ2-7; possibly TRBD1 for D (5 bases). CDR3 size: 15 residues. Trimming shortened V by 4 bases and J by 2 bases, and 15 bases separated the two germline ends. Germline values: CDR1 KGHSH, CDR2 LQKENI. The chain's CDR3 is CASSLLGQGAYEQYF. The CDR3 DNA follows: TGTGCCAGCTCACTCTTAGGGCAGGGCGCCTACGAGCAGTACTTC.

The CDR3 sequence is CASSSGQLFGGYTF. In DNA form, the CDR3 reads TGTGCCAGCAGTTCGGGACAGTTGTTCGGTGGCTACACCTTC. The rearrangement links TRBV28 to TRBJ1-2; 7 nucleotides agree with TRBD1. This CDR3 is 14 amino acids long. The V segment lost 4 bases and the J segment 7 bases; nucleotides outside the gene matches: 9. Germline V gives CDR1 MDHEN, CDR2 SYDVKM.

The genes are TRBV19 and TRBJ1-1; 8 positions agree with TRBD1. In germline, CDR1 is LNHDA, CDR2 SQIVND (reference sequence). Losses at the gene ends were 8 bases for V and 1 base for J; bases not matched to a gene: 15. This CDR3 region has 17 residues. CDR3 nucleotides: TGTGCCAGTCGCCAACGGACAGGGCCCTGGCAGAACACTGAAGCTTTCTTT. Translating gives CASRQRTGPWQNTEAFF. Together with reference TRBV19 and TRBJ1-1, the CDR3 gives the full variable domain: DGGITQSPKYLFRKEGQNVTLSCEQNLNHDAMYWYRQDPGQGLRLIYYSQIVNDFQKGDIAEGYSVSREKKESFPLTVTSAQKNPTAFYLCASRQRTGPWQNTEAFFGQGTRLTVV.

This chain links TRBV5-4 with TRBJ2-3, with D maybe TRBD2 (6 bases). CDR1 and CDR2 (germline): SGHNT, YYREEE (reference sequence). The CDR3 consists of 16 residues. The V end lost 2 bases, the J end lost 4 bases, and 17 bases lay between the germline ends. CDR3 in DNA: TGTGCCAGCAGCTTAGGTACTAGCTGGTATTCAGATACGCAGTATTTT. As protein: CASSLGTSWYSDTQYF.

The genes are TRBV10-3 and TRBJ1-1; no clear D. The CDR3 is 13 residues long. Germline V gene lookup returns CDR1 ENHRY and CDR2 SYGVKD. Trimming removed 6 bases at V and 1 base at J, with 9 bases between. CDR3 DNA: TGTGCCATCAGACGGCGGGAGAACACTGAAGCTTTCTTT. It yields the protein CAIRRRENTEAFF.

The genes are TRBV10-1 and TRBJ1-2, with D hard to call. V lost 3 bases and J 8 bases, leaving 13 bases between the germline ends. This CDR3 is built from 13 residues. Germline CDR1 reads WNHNN; CDR2 reads SYGVQD (reference sequence). This chain's CDR3 is CASSEGGMEGYTF. The CDR3 nucleotides read TGCGCCAGCAGTGAAGGAGGGATGGAAGGCTACACCTTC.

The gene calls are TRBV4-1 and TRBJ2-1, with a tentative D call TRBD2 (5 bases). Germline CDR1 and CDR2: MGHRA and YSYEKL. The CDR3 consists of 16 residues. Trimming took off 1 base at V and 0 bases at J, with 10 bases between the two ends. CDR3 DNA sequence: TGCGCCAGCAGCCAAGGCCGAGGGAGCTCCTACAATGAGCAGTTCTTC. Translated: CASSQGRGSSYNEQFF.

The chain carries TRBV2 and TRBJ2-2; 9 nucleotides agree with TRBD2. Germline V gene data show CDR1 as SNHLY and CDR2 as FYNNEI. This CDR3 has 16 residues. V lost 3 bases to trimming and J lost 3 bases; unmatched junction nucleotides: 5. This CDR3 is CASSEILAGDTGELFF. In nucleotides, the CDR3 is TGTGCCAGCAGTGAGATTTTAGCGGGGGACACCGGGGAGCTGTTTTTT. Full variable domain (missing parts from reference TRBV2 and TRBJ2-2): EPEVTQTPSHQVTQMGQEVILRCVPISNHLYFYWYRQILGQKVEFLVSFYNNEISEKSEIFDDQFSVERPDGSNFTLKIRSTKLEDSAMYFCASSEILAGDTGELFFGEGSRLTVL.

The rearrangement uses TRBV28 and TRBJ1-5; D not certain. The CDR3 runs to 13 residues. Germline V gene data show CDR1 as MDHEN and CDR2 as SYDVKM. V was shortened by 5 bases and J by 4 bases, with 9 bases between the two germline ends. DNA for the CDR3: TGTGCCAGCAGTGCAGGTTGGAATCAGCCCCAGCATTTT. Its translation: CASSAGWNQPQHF.

This chain uses TRBV7-2 with TRBJ2-7; a possible D gene is TRBD1 (6 bases). Trimming took 3 bases from V and 5 from J, leaving 11 bases between them. Germline loops: CDR1 SGHTA, CDR2 FQGNSA. The CDR3 extends over 13 amino acids. CDR3 amino acids: CASSLPAGDEQYF. CDR3 in DNA: TGTGCCAGCAGCTTGCCAGCAGGGGACGAGCAGTACTTC.

The rearrangement joins TRBV29-1 to TRBJ2-2; 9 nucleotides align to TRBD2. Germline V gene sequence: CDR1 SQVTM, CDR2 ANQGSEA. The CDR3 covers 14 residues. Trimming cost V 8 bases and J 8 bases; bases outside gene matches: 12. The CDR3 DNA reads as TGCAGCTGGGGCCTAGCGGGGCTGGCAGGGGAGCTGTTTTTT. Encoded protein: CSWGLAGLAGELFF.

This CDR3 is CASSLGLGASFDNEQFF. The CDR3 nucleotides are TGCGCCAGCAGCTTGGGACTAGGGGCATCATTCGACAATGAGCAGTTCTTC. This chain joins TRBV5-1 and TRBJ2-1, with D possibly TRBD2 on 6 matching bases. Trimming cost V 0 bases and J 5 bases, with 18 bases left between them. CDR3 size: 17 residues. Germline V gene data show CDR1 as SGHRS and CDR2 as YFSETQ.

CDR3 DNA: TGTGCCAGTAGTATTAGGGCAACTGAGGGCGAGCAGTACTTC. It encodes CASSIRATEGEQYF. The chain links TRBV19 to TRBJ2-7, with D possibly matching TRBD2 (5 bases). This CDR3 region has 14 residues. CDR1 and CDR2 from the germline V gene are LNHDA and SQIVND (reference sequence). The V and J ends lost 3 bases and 6 bases respectively, with 15 bases between them.

The chain carries TRBV28 and TRBJ2-7; 7 positions agree with TRBD1. The germline V gene has CDR1 MDHEN and CDR2 SYDVKM. This CDR3 region has 14 residues. The J segment lost 3 bases and the V segment lost 4 bases, leaving 6 bases of the junction unmatched. CDR3 residues: CASSYDREDYEQYF. The CDR3, as DNA: TGTGCCAGCAGTTACGACAGGGAAGACTACGAGCAGTACTTC.

This clone appeared once. The rearrangement links TRBV4-3 to TRBJ2-1; D is uncertain. V lost 0 bases, J lost 8 bases, and 11 bases lay in between. The CDR3 spans 14 residues. The germline CDR1 and CDR2 sequences are LGHNA and YSLEER. Here the CDR3 reads CASSQDLHFDEQFF. CDR3 nucleotide sequence: TGCGCCAGCAGCCAAGATCTCCACTTCGATGAGCAGTTCTTC.

The CDR3 spells CASSTDRGHRGYTF. The CDR3 nucleotides are TGCGCCAGCAGCACGGACAGGGGGCATCGGGGCTACACCTTC. This chain connects TRBV5-1 to TRBJ1-2; 11 bases are shared with TRBD1. CDR1 and CDR2 from the germline V gene are SGHRS and YFSETQ. CDR3 size: 14 residues. The junction had 7 bases not matched to a gene; V was cut back by 4 bases and J by 8 bases.

The chain combines TRBV10-1 with TRBJ2-5; D may be TRBD1 (6 bases). Germline-derived CDR1 and CDR2 are WNHNN and SYGVQD (reference sequence). Trimming pared 2 bases from V and 5 bases from J, leaving 18 bases between. The CDR3 totals 16 residues. CDR3 residues: CASSEDRGRGTETQYF. The CDR3 coding sequence is TGCGCCAGCAGTGAGGATCGGGGCAGGGGTACTGAGACCCAGTACTTC.

This clone occurred once. The genes are TRBV28 and TRBJ2-3; TRBD2 matches at 10 bases. The V segment lost 10 bases and the J segment 4 bases; nucleotides outside the gene matches: 11. The germline gives CDR1 MDHEN, CDR2 SYDVKM. The CDR3 length is 15 residues. CDR3 loop: CAIQSKREGADTQYF. The CDR3 DNA sequence: TGTGCCATCCAGTCAAAGCGGGAGGGGGCAGATACGCAGTATTTT.

This chain connects TRBV28 to TRBJ2-5; TRBD1 matches at 8 bases. Per germline, CDR1 MDHEN and CDR2 SYDVKM. This CDR3 contains 14 residues. The ends lost 6 bases at V and 5 bases at J; junction bases unmatched: 8. The CDR3 sequence: CASRIGQGGETQYF. In DNA, the CDR3 is TGTGCCAGCAGAATCGGACAGGGAGGCGAGACCCAGTACTTC.

This rearrangement joins TRBV28 to TRBJ1-2; the D gene is possibly TRBD1 (5 bases). Between the trimmed V and J ends, which lost 7 bases and 4 bases, there was a span of 19 bases. The CDR3 has 15 residues. Germline CDR1 is MDHEN and CDR2 is SYDVKM. Written as DNA, the CDR3 is TGTGCCAGCATCCAGGGTTCGGCTTCTGTCTATGGCTACACCTTC. Residues: CASIQGSASVYGYTF.

V usage is TRBV7-3 and J usage is TRBJ2-2, with D hard to call. The germline V gene has CDR1 SGHTA and CDR2 FQGTGA. CDR3 size: 15 residues. Trimming took off 2 bases at V and 7 bases at J, with 14 bases between the two ends. The CDR3 reads CASSLDTAGSGELFF. CDR3 in DNA: TGTGCCAGCAGCTTAGATACAGCCGGTAGCGGGGAGCTGTTTTTT.

The chain recombines TRBV5-6 with TRBJ2-7; D is possibly TRBD2 (5 bases). The CDR3 has 13 residues. Germline CDR1 and CDR2: SGHDT and YYEEEE. V was trimmed by 1 base and J by 3 bases, leaving 8 bases between them. DNA for the CDR3: TGTGCCAGCAGCTTGAGAAGCGGCTACGAGCAGTACTTC. Protein product: CASSLRSGYEQYF.

The chain couples TRBV5-8 to TRBJ1-5; 8 positions agree with TRBD1. J lost 3 bases, V lost 0 bases, and 2 bases had no gene match. Germline V gene lookup returns CDR1 SGHTS and CDR2 YDEGEE. CDR3 length equals 15 residues. CDR3 sequence reads: CASSLGQGTNQPQHF. In DNA form, the CDR3 reads TGTGCCAGCAGCTTGGGACAGGGGACCAATCAGCCCCAGCATTTT.

The chain has TRBV19 and TRBJ1-5; TRBD1 agrees at 7 bases. The CDR3 runs 14 residues. From germline, CDR1 is LNHDA and CDR2 SQIVND (reference sequence). J was trimmed by 4 bases and V by 5 bases; bases with no gene match: 5. The DNA of the CDR3 is TGTGCCAGTAGTCGGACAGGTGGGAATCAGCCCCAGCATTTT. Residues: CASSRTGGNQPQHF.

The rearrangement joins TRBV29-1 to TRBJ2-3; 7 bases line up with TRBD2. Germline lookup yields CDR1 SQVTM and CDR2 ANQGSEA. The CDR3 has 14 residues. V lost 4 bases and J lost 5; bases outside the gene matches: 9. DNA for the CDR3: TGCAGCGTTGGGGGAGGACTAGGGTTAGATACGCAGTATTTT. Its translation is CSVGGGLGLDTQYF.

CDR3 sequence reads: CASSRAQSPITGELFF. The CDR3 DNA reads as TGCGCCAGCAGCCGGGCACAGAGTCCGATTACCGGGGAGCTGTTTTTT. The rearrangement links TRBV4-3 to TRBJ2-2; no clear D gene. V shed 4 bases and J shed 5 bases, with 17 bases lying between them. This CDR3 comprises 16 residues. Germline V gene lookup returns CDR1 LGHNA and CDR2 YSLEER.

CDR3 DNA: TGTGCCAGCAGTGAGACAGGGTACTACACTGAAGCTTTCTTT. Translated, it gives CASSETGYYTEAFF. The rearrangement uses TRBV27 and TRBJ1-1; 7 nucleotides agree with TRBD1. The CDR3 loop spans 14 amino acids. Germline V gives CDR1 MNHEY, CDR2 SMNVEV (reference sequence). Trimming removed 5 bases from V and 3 bases from J; junction bases left unmatched: 6.